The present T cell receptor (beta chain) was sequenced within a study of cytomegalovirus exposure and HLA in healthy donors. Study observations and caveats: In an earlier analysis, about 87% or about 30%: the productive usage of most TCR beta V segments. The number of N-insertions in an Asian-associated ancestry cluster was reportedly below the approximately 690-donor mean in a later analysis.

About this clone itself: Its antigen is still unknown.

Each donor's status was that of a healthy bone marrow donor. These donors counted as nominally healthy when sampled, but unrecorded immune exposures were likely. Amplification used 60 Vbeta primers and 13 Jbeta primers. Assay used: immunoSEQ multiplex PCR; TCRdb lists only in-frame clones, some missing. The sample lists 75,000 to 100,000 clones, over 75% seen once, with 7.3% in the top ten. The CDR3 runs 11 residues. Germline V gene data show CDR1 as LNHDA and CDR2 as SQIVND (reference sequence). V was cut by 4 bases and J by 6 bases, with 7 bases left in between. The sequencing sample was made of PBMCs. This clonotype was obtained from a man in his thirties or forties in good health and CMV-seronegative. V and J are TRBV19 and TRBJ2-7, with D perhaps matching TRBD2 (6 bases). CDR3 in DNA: TGTGCCAGTAGTAGGGAGGCCGAGCAGTACTTC. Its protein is CASSREAEQYF. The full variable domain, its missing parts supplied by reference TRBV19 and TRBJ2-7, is DGGITQSPKYLFRKEGQNVTLSCEQNLNHDAMYWYRQDPGQGLRLIYYSQIVNDFQKGDIAEGYSVSREKKESFPLTVTSAQKNPTAFYLCASSREAEQYFGPGTRLTVT.